The 5 T cell receptor beta chains below were found in one sample sequenced in a study of blood T cell repertoires in COVID-19. Only in-frame clones appear in the TCRdb table, and some are missing; sequencing was by immunoSEQ multiplex PCR. Here the sample spans over 25,000 clones, 85% being singletons. The sequenced sample consisted of peripheral blood. The receptor source for this set is a man older than 75 with active COVID-19.

A note on this clone: Other DNA sequences in this specimen translate into the identical CDR3. The chain has TRBV5-1 and TRBJ2-7, with a weak D call TRBD2 (5 bases). This CDR3 comprises 11 residues. Germline CDR1 reads SGHRS; CDR2 reads YFSETQ. V was trimmed by 6 bases and J by 6 bases, leaving 10 bases between them. The CDR3 DNA sequence: TGCGCCAGCACAGAGGGTCGCGAGCAGTACTTC. Amino acid sequence: CASTEGREQYF.

The chain recombines TRBV7-3 with TRBJ1-2, with 7 bases identical to TRBD1. The CDR3 length is 14 residues. Germline V gene sequence: CDR1 SGHTA, CDR2 FQGTGA. The V segment lost 4 bases and the J segment 2 bases; nucleotides outside the gene matches: 4. CDR3 DNA: TGTGCCAGCAGCTCCGGGACAGTCAACTATGGCTACACCTTC. Protein product: CASSSGTVNYGYTF.

In its sample, this clone was seen a few times. This chain links TRBV19 with TRBJ2-7; D gene ambiguous. The V gene lost 2 bases and the J gene lost 0 bases, with 8 bases spanning the gap. Germline-derived CDR1 and CDR2 are LNHDA and SQIVND (reference sequence). There are 14 residues in the CDR3. CDR3 sequence: CASSIRRSSYEQYF. CDR3 sequence (DNA): TGTGCCAGTAGTATACGCAGGTCCTCCTACGAGCAGTACTTC.

This clone appeared once. J is TRBJ2-5 and V is TRBV5-8; 10 bases agree with TRBD1. Losses at the gene ends were 1 base for V and 4 bases for J; bases not matched to a gene: 7. This CDR3 has 16 amino acids. CDR1 and CDR2 from the germline V gene are SGHTS and YDEGEE. The CDR3 protein is CASSLLGTGVVETQYF. In nucleotides, the CDR3 is TGTGCCAGCAGCTTGCTCGGGACAGGGGTTGTAGAGACCCAGTACTTC.

The chain combines TRBV7-3 with TRBJ2-1; tentatively, D is TRBD2 (5 bases). Germline V gene sequence: CDR1 SGHTA, CDR2 FQGTGA. Trimming took off 5 bases at V and 9 bases at J, with 11 bases between the two ends. The CDR3 totals 12 residues. In nucleotides, the CDR3 is TGTGCCAGCAGCCGATTAGAGGGTGAGCAGTTCTTC. This translates into CASSRLEGEQFF.